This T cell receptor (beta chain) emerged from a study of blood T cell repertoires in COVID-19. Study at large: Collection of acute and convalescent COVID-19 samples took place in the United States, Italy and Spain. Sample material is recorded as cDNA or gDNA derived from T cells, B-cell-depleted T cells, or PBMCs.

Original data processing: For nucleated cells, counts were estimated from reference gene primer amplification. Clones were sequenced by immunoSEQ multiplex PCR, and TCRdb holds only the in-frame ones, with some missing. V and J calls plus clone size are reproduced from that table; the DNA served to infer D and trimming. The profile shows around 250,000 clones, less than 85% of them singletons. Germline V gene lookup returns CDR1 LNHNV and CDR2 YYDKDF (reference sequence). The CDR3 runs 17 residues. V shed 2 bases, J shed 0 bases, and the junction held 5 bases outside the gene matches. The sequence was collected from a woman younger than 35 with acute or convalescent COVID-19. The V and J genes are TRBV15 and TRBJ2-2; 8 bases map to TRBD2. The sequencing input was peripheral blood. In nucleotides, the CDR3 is TGTGCCACCAGCAGAAAACGGGGGGGCCCGAACACCGGGGAGCTGTTTTTT. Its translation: CATSRKRGGPNTGELFF.